This record covers a single T cell receptor (beta chain). This sample stems from a study of shared clonotypes between healthy human individuals. In germline, CDR1 is SGDLS, CDR2 YYNGEE. With 3 bases clipped from V and 4 bases from J, the junction kept 9 bases outside the gene matches. The CDR3 sequence is 16 residues long. CD8 cells classed as naive were CD45RO-negative and positively selected for CCR7, excluding terminally differentiated effector memory CD45RA+ cells. Original analysis: Filtering differed, since immunoSEQ gave only junction sequences and no quality scores. Here immunoSEQ multiplex PCR was the method, and the copy in TCRdb shows in-frame clones only, minus some. V and J calls and clone size come straight from that table; D and trimming were deduced from the DNA. This sample carries some 2,000,000 clones, 85% to 95% of them seen once, and the ten largest clones take 0.85% to 1.2%.

The sequenced material came from naive CD8+ T cells sorted from blood. The chain is built from TRBV9 and TRBJ2-7, with 11 bases lining up with TRBD2. The TCR originated in a man between 18 and 35 years old in good health. CDR3 nucleotides: TGTGCCAGCAGCGCGGGACTAGCGGAGGTTGGTTACGAGCAGTACTTC. As protein: CASSAGLAEVGYEQYF.